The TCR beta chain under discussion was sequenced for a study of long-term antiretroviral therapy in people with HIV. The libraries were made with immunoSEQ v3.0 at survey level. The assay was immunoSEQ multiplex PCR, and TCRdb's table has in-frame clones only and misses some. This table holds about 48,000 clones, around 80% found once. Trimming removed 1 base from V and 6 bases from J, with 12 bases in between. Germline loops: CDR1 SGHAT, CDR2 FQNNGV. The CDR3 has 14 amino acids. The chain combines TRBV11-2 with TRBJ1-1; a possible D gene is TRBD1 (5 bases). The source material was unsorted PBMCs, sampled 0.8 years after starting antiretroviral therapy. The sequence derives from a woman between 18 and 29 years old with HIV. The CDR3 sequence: CASSLVAGRSEAFF. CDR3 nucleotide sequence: TGTGCCAGCAGCTTAGTGGCGGGGCGGTCTGAAGCTTTCTTT.